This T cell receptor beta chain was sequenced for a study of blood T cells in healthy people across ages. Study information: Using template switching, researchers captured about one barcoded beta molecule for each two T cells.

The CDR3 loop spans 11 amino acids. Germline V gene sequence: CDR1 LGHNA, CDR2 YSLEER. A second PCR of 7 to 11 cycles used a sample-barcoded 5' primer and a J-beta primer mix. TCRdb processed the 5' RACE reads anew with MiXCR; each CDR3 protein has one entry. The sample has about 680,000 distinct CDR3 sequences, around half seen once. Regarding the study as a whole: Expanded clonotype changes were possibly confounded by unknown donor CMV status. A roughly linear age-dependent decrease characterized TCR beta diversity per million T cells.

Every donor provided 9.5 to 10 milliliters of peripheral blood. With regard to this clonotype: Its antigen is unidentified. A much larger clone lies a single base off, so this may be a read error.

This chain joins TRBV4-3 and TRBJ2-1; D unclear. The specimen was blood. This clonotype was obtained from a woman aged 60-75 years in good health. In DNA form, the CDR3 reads TGCGCCAGCAGCCAAGCAGATGAGCGGTTCTTC. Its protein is CASSQADERFF.